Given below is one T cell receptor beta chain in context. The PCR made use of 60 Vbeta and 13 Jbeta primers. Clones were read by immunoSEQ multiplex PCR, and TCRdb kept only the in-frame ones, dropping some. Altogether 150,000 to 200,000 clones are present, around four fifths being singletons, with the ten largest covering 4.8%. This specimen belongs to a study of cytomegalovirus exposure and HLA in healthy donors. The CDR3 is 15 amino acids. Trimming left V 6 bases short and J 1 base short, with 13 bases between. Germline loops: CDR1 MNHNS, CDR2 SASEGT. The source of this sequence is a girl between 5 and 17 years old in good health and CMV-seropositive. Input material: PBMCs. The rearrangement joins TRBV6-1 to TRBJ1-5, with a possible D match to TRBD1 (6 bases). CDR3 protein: CASRQGIRSNQPQHF. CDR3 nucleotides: TGTGCCAGCAGGCAGGGGATTAGGAGCAATCAGCCCCAGCATTTT.